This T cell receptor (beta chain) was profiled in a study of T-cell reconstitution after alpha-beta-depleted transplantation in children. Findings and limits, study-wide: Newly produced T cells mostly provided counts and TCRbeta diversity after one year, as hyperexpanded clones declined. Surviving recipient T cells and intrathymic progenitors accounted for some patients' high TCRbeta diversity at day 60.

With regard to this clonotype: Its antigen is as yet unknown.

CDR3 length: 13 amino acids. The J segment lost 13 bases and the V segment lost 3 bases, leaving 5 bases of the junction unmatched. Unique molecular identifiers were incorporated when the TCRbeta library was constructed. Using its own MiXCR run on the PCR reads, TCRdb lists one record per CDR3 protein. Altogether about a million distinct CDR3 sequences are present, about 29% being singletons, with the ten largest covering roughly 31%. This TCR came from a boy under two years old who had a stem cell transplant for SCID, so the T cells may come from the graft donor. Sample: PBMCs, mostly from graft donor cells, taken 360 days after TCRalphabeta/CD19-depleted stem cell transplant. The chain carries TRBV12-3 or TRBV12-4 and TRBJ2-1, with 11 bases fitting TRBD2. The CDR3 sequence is CASSLISGGAQFF. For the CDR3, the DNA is TGTGCCAGCAGTTTGATTAGCGGGGGGGCCCAGTTCTTC.